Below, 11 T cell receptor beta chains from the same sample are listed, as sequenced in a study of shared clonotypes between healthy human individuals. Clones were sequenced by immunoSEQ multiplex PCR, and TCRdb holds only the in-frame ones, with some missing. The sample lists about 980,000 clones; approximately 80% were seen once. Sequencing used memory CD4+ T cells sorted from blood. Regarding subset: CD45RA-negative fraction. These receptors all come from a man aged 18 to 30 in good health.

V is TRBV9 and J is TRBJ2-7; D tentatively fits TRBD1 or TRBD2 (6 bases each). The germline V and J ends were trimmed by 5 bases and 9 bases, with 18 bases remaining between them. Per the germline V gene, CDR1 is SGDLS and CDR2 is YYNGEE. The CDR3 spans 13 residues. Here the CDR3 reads CASSTLGGPAQYF. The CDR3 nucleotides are TGTGCCAGCAGTACATTGGGGGGCCCAGCGCAGTACTTC.

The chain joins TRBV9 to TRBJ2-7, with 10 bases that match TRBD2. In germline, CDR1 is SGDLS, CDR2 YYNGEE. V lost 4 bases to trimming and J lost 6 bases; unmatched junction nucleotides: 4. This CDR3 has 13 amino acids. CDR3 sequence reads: CASSPGTSVEQYF. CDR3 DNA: TGTGCCAGCAGCCCGGGGACTAGCGTCGAGCAGTACTTC.

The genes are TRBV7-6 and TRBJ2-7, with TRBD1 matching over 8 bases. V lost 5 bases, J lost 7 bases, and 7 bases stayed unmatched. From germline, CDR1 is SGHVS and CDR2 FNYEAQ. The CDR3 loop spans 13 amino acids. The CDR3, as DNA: TGTGCCAGCAGCCCACAGGGGGTCGGGGAGCAGTACTTC. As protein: CASSPQGVGEQYF. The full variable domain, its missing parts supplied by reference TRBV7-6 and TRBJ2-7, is GAGVSQSPRYKVTKRGQDVALRCDPISGHVSLYWYRQALGQGPEFLTYFNYEAQQDKSGLPNDRFSAERPEGSISTLTIQRTEQRDSAMYRCASSPQGVGEQYFGPGTRLTVT.

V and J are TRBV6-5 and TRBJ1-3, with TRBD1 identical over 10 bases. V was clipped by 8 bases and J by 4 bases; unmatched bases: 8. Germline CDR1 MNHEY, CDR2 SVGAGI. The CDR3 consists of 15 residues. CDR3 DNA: TGTGCCAGCCGCCGACAGGGGGCGACGGGAAACACCATATATTTT. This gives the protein CASRRQGATGNTIYF.

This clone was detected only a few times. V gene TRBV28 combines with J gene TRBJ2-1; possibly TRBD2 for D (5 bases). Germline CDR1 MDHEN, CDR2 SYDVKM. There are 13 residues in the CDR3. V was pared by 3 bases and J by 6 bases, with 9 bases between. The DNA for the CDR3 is TGTGCCAGCAGTTTTCGGACTCCCAATGAGCAGTTCTTC. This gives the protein CASSFRTPNEQFF. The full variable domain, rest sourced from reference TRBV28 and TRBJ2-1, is DVKVTQSSRYLVKRTGEKVFLECVQDMDHENMFWYRQDPGLGLRLIYFSYDVKMKEKGDIPEGYSVSREKKERFSLILESASTNQTSMYLCASSFRTPNEQFFGPGTRLTVL.

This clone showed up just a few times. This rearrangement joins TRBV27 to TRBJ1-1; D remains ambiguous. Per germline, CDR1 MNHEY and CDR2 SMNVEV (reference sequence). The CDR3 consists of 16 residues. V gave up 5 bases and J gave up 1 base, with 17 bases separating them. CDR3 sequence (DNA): TGTGCCAGCAGTCGAACGGTAGACGTGAAGAACACTGAAGCTTTCTTT. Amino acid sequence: CASSRTVDVKNTEAFF.

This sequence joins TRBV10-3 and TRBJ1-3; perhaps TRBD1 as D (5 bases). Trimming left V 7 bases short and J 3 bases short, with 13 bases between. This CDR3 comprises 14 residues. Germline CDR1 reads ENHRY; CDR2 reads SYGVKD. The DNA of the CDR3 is TGTGCCATCAATCAGGGATCTAATGGAAACACCATATATTTT. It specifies CAINQGSNGNTIYF.

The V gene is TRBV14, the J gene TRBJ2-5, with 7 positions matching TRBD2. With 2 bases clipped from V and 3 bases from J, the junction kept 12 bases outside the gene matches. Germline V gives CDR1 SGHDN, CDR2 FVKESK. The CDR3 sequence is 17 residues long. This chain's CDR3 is CASSQLWNPSGEETQYF. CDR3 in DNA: TGTGCCAGCAGCCAACTATGGAACCCTAGCGGAGAAGAGACCCAGTACTTC.

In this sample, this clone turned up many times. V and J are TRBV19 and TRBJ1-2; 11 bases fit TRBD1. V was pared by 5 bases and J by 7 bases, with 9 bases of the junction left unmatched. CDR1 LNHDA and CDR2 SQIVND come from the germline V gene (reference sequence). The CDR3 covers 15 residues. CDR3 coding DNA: TGTGCCAGTAGTCCCCGGACAGGGGGCGCCCCTGGCTACACCTTC. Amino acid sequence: CASSPRTGGAPGYTF.

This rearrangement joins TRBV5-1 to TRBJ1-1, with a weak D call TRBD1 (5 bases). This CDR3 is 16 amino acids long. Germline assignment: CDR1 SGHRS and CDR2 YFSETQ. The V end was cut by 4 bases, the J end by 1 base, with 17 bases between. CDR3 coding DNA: TGCGCCAGCAGCCCCCGGGGCCAGGAGGGGAACACTGAAGCTTTCTTT. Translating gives CASSPRGQEGNTEAFF.

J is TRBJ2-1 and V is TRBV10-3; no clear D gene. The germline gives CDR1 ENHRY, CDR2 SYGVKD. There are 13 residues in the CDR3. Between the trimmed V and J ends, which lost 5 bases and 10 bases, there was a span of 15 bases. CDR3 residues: CAISRTDSGEQFF. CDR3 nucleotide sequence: TGTGCCATCAGTAGGACCGACTCCGGGGAGCAGTTCTTC.